This T cell receptor beta chain was documented in a study of tumor-infiltrating lymphocytes in localized non-small cell lung cancer (dated by TCRdb to the early 2020s). About the study as a whole: The cohort covered several histologies, both smokers and never-smokers, and patients whose samples were collected after neoadjuvant chemotherapy. Each patient contributed resected tumor tissue and uninvolved lung tissue from the same patient, described as non-adjacent to the tumor. The same patients underwent several integrated assays, with TCR sequencing performed together with flow cytometry, multiplex immunofluorescence, RNA-seq, exome sequencing and proteomics. The overall ICON cohort comprised more than 130 surgical patients with localized non-small cell lung cancer whose tumors were resected. A total of roughly 57 patients were included in the paired tumor versus uninvolved lung comparison of immunoSEQ T-cell fraction. On the study overall, not on this receptor specifically: No difference in TCR-derived T-cell fraction was observed between the flow cytometry-defined immunotypes IM1 (good prognosis) and IM2 (poor prognosis). Because different pieces of the same tissue were used for different assays, technical variation could not be separated from intratumor heterogeneity. Consistent with immunofluorescence CD3 counts, TCRbeta sequencing supported greater T cell infiltration in tumors than in uninvolved lung tissue. Assay coverage differed among patients according to how much tissue was available, so only a subset of the cohort had TCR sequencing.

The first patient joined ICON in the first half of 2016, and enrollment wrapped up when the last patient was enrolled in 2018. In a subcohort of approximately 76 patients, fresh tumor and matched uninvolved tissue were collected for in-depth immune analyses, with TCR sequencing among those analyses. DNA isolated from bulk tissue, without cell sorting, was used for TCR sequencing. On this clone itself: Its binding antigen is unknown. Base qualities are not provided; no much larger clone lies one nucleotide away.

Between the V and J ends, shortened by 6 bases and 4 bases respectively, the junction contains 3 bases. Spanning cysteine to phenylalanine, the CDR3 consists of 10 amino acids. CDR3 DNA is the only sequence kept; it has 30 bases, read in frame from the first base. For CDR1 and CDR2, the germline V gene (reference sequence) lists SSHAT and FNYEAQ. The immunoSEQ assay used for TCR sequencing gave the T-cell fraction in both tumor and uninvolved lung tissue. The study's processing was this. To analyze survival, patients were divided into a high T-cell fraction group (upper tertile) and a low T-cell fraction group (lower two tertiles), and the two groups were compared using a log-rank test. A signed-rank test was used to test differences in T-cell fraction between paired tumor and uninvolved lung samples. Sourced from immuneACCESS, this table was stored by TCRdb with only in-frame sequences that have V and J called. A share of the clones is absent; for the studies checked, an unresolved V gene accounts for under half, and the remainder has no known explanation. V, J and clone size derive from that table, while D and trimming were established from the DNA sequence. The sample profile shows several thousand clones; 81% of them were found once. Jointly, the top ten make up 9.8% of the sample.

This receptor was taken from a human donor with non-small cell lung cancer. Input material: uninvolved lung tissue not adjacent to the tumor. The sequence is built from TRBV7-7 and TRBJ1-1; confidence is insufficient to name the D gene. The DNA is as follows: TGTGCCAGCAGGTTCACTGAAGCTTTCTTT. Protein translation: CASRFTEAFF.